The clone carrying this TCR beta chain has more than one count but fewer than ten. The target antigen is unknown. TCRalpha and TCRbeta libraries used 5'RACE with constant-segment primers and UMIs. TCRdb re-derived calls from the 5' RACE reads in MiXCR, one entry per CDR3 protein. Here the sample spans 550,000 to 700,000 distinct CDR3 sequences, approximately 15% being singletons. The source of the sample is a study of T-cell memory formation after mild COVID-19. The study's findings and limits: Shrinking CD4+ clones resided mostly in CM and EM, and CD8+ ones in EMRA. Pre-infection memory already had some responding clones, implying cross-reactive memory joined.

The source material was PBMCs or a T cell subset sorted from them (not recorded which). The sequence was collected from an adult woman who had mild COVID-19 (a few samples of this study predate the infection). Cell type and time point are not known.

CDR3: CASSPISRNEQFF. Here the CDR3 DNA reads TGTGCCAGCAGTCCCATCTCCCGCAATGAGCAGTTCTTC. The chain combines TRBV12-3 or TRBV12-4 with TRBJ2-1; D remains ambiguous. The germline V and J ends were trimmed by 5 bases and 6 bases, with 11 bases remaining between them. The CDR3 has 13 amino acids.